This T cell receptor beta chain stems from a study of metastatic and nonmetastatic thyroid tumors (TCRdb year 2020). Regarding the research as a whole: Repertoires from peripheral blood and from tumor or nodule tissue samples of malignant and benign thyroid patients were compared. The paper's findings and limits, for the study overall: TCR beta diversity was reported as significantly higher in malignant tumors than in benign nodules, in both blood and tumor samples.

This clone was counted between two and nine times. It has no known antigen specificity. Qualities for individual bases were not recorded, and no much larger clone is one base off. The library was generated by PCR. TCRdb records Illumina HiSeq 4000 as the sequencer. High-throughput sequencing was used to profile the CDR3 region of the TCR beta-chain in every patient. As for how the authors treated the data: The researchers built a classifier to tell apart papillary thyroid cancer patients with distant metastasis, based on CDR3 differences among clinicopathological groups. Repertoire diversity was assessed with the Shannon index, and tumor-blood repertoire similarity with the Morisita-Horn index. TCRdb reworked the public reads: Q25 trimming with fastp, MiXCR clone assembly, productive beta chains retained. In this record, the V and J calls reflect TCRdb's handling and not the investigators' own analysis. Within this sample are tens of thousands of clones, with roughly 18% of them counted one time only. The ten largest clones capture approximately 21% of the sample.

The V and J ends are trimmed by 4 bases and 3 bases, leaving 12 bases between them. Taken from cysteine to phenylalanine, the CDR3 has 15 residues. Only CDR3 DNA remains: 45 bases, in frame from the first base. CDR1 and CDR2 were assigned from the germline V gene (reference sequence) as MNHEY and SMNVEV. None of the patients had been given any treatment before thyroid surgery. Using T-cell receptor beta sequencing, the researchers looked back retrospectively at clinical samples from patients, gathered between about 2012 and 2018. The sample was blood. This sequence uses TRBV27 and TRBJ1-4, with no confident D gene call. The origin of this receptor is a male donor with papillary thyroid cancer or a benign thyroid nodule (not recorded which). Some clones in this sample may be carry-over from other donors' samples. For the CDR3, the sequence is CASSWRPGSNEKLFF. The DNA reads as follows: TGTGCCAGCAGTTGGCGGCCCGGTTCTAATGAAAAACTGTTTTTT.